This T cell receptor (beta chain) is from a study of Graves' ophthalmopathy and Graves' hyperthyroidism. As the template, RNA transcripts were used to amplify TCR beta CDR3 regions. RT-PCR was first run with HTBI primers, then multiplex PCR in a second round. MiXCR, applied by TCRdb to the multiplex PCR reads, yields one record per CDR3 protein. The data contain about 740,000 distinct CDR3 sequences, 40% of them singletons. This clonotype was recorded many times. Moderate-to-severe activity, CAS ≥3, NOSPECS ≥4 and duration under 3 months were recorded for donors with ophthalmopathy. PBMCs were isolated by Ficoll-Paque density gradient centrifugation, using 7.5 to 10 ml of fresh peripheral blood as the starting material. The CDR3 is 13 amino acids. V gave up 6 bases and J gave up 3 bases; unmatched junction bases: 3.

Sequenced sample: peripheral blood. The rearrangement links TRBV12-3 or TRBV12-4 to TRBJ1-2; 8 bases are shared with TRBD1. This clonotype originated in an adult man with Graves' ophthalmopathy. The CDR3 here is CASRQTGDYGYTF. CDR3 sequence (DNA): TGTGCCAGCAGACAGACAGGGGACTATGGCTACACCTTC.